This entry is about one T cell receptor beta chain. Its antigen is not known. The sample belongs to a study of blood T cells in healthy people across ages. The CDR3 sequence is 12 residues long. CDR1 is MGHDK, CDR2 SYGVNS, per germline. The V end was cut by 10 bases, the J end by 4 bases, with 14 bases between. The authors ran a second PCR of roughly 6 to 12 cycles using a sample-barcoded 5' primer and a J-beta primer mix. TCRdb re-called the 5' RACE reads with MiXCR, one entry per CDR3 protein. The sample has 1.4 million to 1.5 million distinct CDR3 sequences; approximately 40% are singletons. Study findings and constraints: Per million T cells, TCR beta diversity dropped roughly linearly as age increased.

The clonotype comes from a woman aged 18-35 years in good health. The specimen sequenced was blood. The chain couples TRBV25-1 to TRBJ2-7; D is perhaps TRBD1 (5 bases). The CDR3 DNA follows: TGTGCCACGGCGCAGGGCCCTTACGAGCAGTACTTC. It codes for CATAQGPYEQYF.